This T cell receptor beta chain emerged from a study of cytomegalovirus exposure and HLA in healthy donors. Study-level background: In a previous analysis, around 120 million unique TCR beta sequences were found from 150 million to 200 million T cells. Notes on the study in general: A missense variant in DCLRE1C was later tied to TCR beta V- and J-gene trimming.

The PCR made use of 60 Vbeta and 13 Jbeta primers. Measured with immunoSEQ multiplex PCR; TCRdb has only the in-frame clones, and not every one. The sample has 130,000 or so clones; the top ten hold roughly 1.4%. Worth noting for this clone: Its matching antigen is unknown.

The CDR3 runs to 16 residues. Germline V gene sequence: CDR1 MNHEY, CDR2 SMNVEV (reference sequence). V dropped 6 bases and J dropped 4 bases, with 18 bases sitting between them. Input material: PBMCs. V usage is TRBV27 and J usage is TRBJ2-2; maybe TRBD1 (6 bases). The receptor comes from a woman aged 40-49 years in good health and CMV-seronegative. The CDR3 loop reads CASRPDTGSGTGELFF. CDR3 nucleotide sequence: TGTGCCAGCAGGCCAGACACAGGGTCGGGCACCGGGGAGCTGTTTTTT.